The entry below gives a single TCR beta chain sequence along with its context. The sample contains more than one DNA sequence encoding this CDR3. This specimen comes from a study of shared clonotypes between healthy human individuals. At the level of the study: There were three CD4 naive, three CD4 memory, two CD8 naive and one CD8 memory plates per donor.

Healthy adults negative for HIV, lacking recent acute infections or vaccinations, served as donors. Splitting the CD4+ cells yielded a CD45RA+ naive subset and a CD45RA-negative memory subset. Some clones are missing from TCRdb's copy, which holds only in-frame ones; the method was immunoSEQ multiplex PCR. The sample consists of about 960,000 clones, 70% to 85% of them appearing once. Looked up from germline, CDR1 is SQVTM and CDR2 is ANQGSEA. V was pared by 6 bases and J by 1 base, with 14 bases between. CDR3 length: 14 amino acids. V gene TRBV29-1 combines with J gene TRBJ2-3, with TRBD2 as a possible D gene (6 bases). This TCR derives from a man between 18 and 35 years old in good health. The sequenced sample was memory CD4+ T cells sorted from blood. Subset: CD45RA-negative fraction. CDR3 in amino acids: CSVGVGGGTDTQYF. The CDR3, as DNA: TGCAGCGTCGGAGTCGGAGGGGGCACAGATACGCAGTATTTT.